This T cell receptor beta chain was retrieved from a study of T cell responses to AZD1222 COVID-19 vaccine. The table came from immunoSEQ multiplex PCR; TCRdb's copy has only in-frame clones and leaves some out. The sample carries about 120,000 clones, 85% to 90% recorded once. Study-wide findings and caveats: It was only 6 or 7 AZD1222 recipients who were seropositive at baseline. Clonal diversity was possibly underestimated, and white British individuals and females predominated among donors.

With regard to this clone: The antigen remains undetermined.

The starting material was peripheral blood, obtained on day 0 of AZD1222 vaccination. The receptor's source is an adult in good health.

Written as DNA, the CDR3 is TGTGCCAGCTCCCGTTACACCGGGACAGCTTACGAGCAGTACTTC. It is translated as CASSRYTGTAYEQYF. The rearrangement links TRBV18 to TRBJ2-7; 7 bases agree with TRBD1. Germline CDR1 and CDR2: KGHSH and LQKENI. CDR3 length equals 15 residues. The trim removed 6 bases at V and 4 bases at J, leaving 12 bases unmatched.